This T cell receptor (beta chain) is from a study of T and B cells in COVID-19 patients. TRB was amplified from about 250-500 ng of blood genomic DNA. Multiplex PCR with BIOMED2 TRB-A/B primer pools amplified TRB rearrangements. TCRdb redid the calling of the multiplex PCR reads with MiXCR, one entry per CDR3 protein. The sample lists 10,000 or so distinct CDR3 sequences, 30% occurring once. This receptor was taken from a human donor with active COVID-19. The sample consisted of blood.

In nucleotides, the CDR3 is TGTGCCACCAGTGATTTTAAGGGCTCTGAAGCTTTCTTT. This encodes CATSDFKGSEAFF. This chain connects TRBV24-1 to TRBJ1-1; D call uncertain. Germline lookup yields CDR1 KGHDR and CDR2 SFDVKD. V shed 1 base and J shed 6 bases, with 8 bases lying between them. There are 13 residues in the CDR3.